This entry describes one T cell receptor (beta chain). The antigen is undetermined. The record originates from a study of PD-1 blockade in classical Hodgkin lymphoma. CDR3 length equals 14 residues. Looked up from germline, CDR1 is SGHDT and CDR2 is YYEEEE. Trimming pared 4 bases from V and 6 bases from J, leaving 16 bases between. Some clones are missing from TCRdb's copy, which holds only in-frame ones; the method was immunoSEQ multiplex PCR. This repertoire shows 50,000 to 75,000 clones, approximately 88% found once; its top ten account for around an eighth. General observations from the study: Complete responders had baseline diversity similar to newly diagnosed patients.

Each patient relapsed following autologous stem cell transplantation, and prior brentuximab vedotin exposure differed. The sample consisted of peripheral blood mononuclear cells (PBMCs), taken at baseline. The clonotype originates from a human donor with classical Hodgkin lymphoma. V and J are TRBV5-6 and TRBJ1-1; D gene uncertain. CDR3 DNA: TGTGCCAGCAGCAGCTTGTTGGACGTTCCTGAAGCTTTCTTT. Translated: CASSSLLDVPEAFF.